This T cell receptor (beta chain) was identified during a study of T cells in Graves' hyperthyroidism and ophthalmopathy. The CDR3 length is 13 residues. Germline CDR1 and CDR2: GTSNPN and SVGIG (reference sequence). Study-level findings and limits: The model made its ophthalmopathy prediction, and onset followed a median around 6.9 months later. Ophthalmopathy was distinguished from stable hyperthyroidism by 13 V-J signatures.

About this clonotype itself: Its antigen is unknown. One end of the junction fails to match germline, which may point to a read error.

Ophthalmopathy patients had moderate-to-severe active disease, CAS ≥3, NOSPECS ≥4, and disease duration under 3 months. TCR beta CDR3 regions were amplified from RNA transcripts. The HTBI primer set was used in a first-round RT-PCR of the TCR CDR3. TCRdb fed the multiplex PCR reads into MiXCR, producing one record per CDR3 protein. The sample contains a few hundred thousand distinct CDR3 sequences, 15% to 20% of which appear only once. Material: blood. The sequence was collected from a woman between 40 and 50 years old with Graves' ophthalmopathy. This chain uses TRBV30 with TRBJ2-7; TRBD1 might be the D (6 bases). CDR3 amino acids: CAWSTGNRYEQCF. DNA for the CDR3: TGTGCCTGGAGTACAGGGAATCGTTACGAGCAGTGCTTC.